Listed here are 5 T cell receptor beta chains from one sample, sequenced in a study of cytomegalovirus exposure and HLA in healthy donors. The PCR was carried out with 60 Vbeta primers and 13 Jbeta primers. Only in-frame clones appear in the TCRdb table, and some are missing; sequencing was by immunoSEQ multiplex PCR. Among 75,000 to 90,000 clones listed, 60% to 80% were seen once. Sequenced material: PBMCs. The source of these receptors is a middle-aged woman in good health and CMV-seropositive.

The V call is TRBV5-6, the J call TRBJ1-2; a possible D gene is TRBD1 (5 bases). Between the trimmed V and J ends, which lost 2 bases and 4 bases, there was a span of 12 bases. Germline CDR1 is SGHDT and CDR2 is YYEEEE. The CDR3 has 14 residues. CDR3 residues: CASSLQVEIYGYTF. For the CDR3, the DNA is TGTGCCAGCAGCTTACAGGTGGAGATCTATGGCTACACCTTC.

The chain is built from TRBV29-1 and TRBJ2-3, with 7 bases fitting TRBD2. The V and J ends lost 7 bases and 5 bases, in that order; junction bases with no gene match: 6. The CDR3 has 12 amino acids. From germline, CDR1 is SQVTM and CDR2 ANQGSEA. In DNA, the CDR3 is TGCAGCGCTAGGCCGGGAGGAGATACGCAGTATTTT. Translating it yields CSARPGGDTQYF.

The chain uses TRBV19 and TRBJ2-2, with D tentatively TRBD2 (5 bases). Looked up from germline, CDR1 is LNHDA and CDR2 is SQIVND (reference sequence). CDR3 length: 14 amino acids. Trimming took off 6 bases at V and 0 bases at J, with 8 bases between the two ends. The CDR3 sequence is CASRSGTNTGELFF. In DNA form, the CDR3 reads TGTGCCAGTAGGTCGGGGACGAACACCGGGGAGCTGTTTTTT.

This chain joins TRBV5-4 and TRBJ1-1; a possible D gene is TRBD1 (6 bases). Germline CDR1 and CDR2: SGHNT and YYREEE (reference sequence). V was shortened by 1 base and J by 5 bases, with 15 bases between the two germline ends. CDR3 size: 15 residues. The CDR3 protein is CASSLTSGRGTEAFF. The CDR3 DNA follows: TGTGCCAGCAGCTTGACCTCAGGGAGGGGGACTGAAGCTTTCTTT.

The J gene is TRBJ1-2, the V gene TRBV7-2; D may be TRBD1 (5 bases). V was trimmed by 3 bases and J by 4 bases, leaving 9 bases between them. The CDR3 sequence is 13 residues long. In germline, CDR1 is SGHTA, CDR2 FQGNSA. The CDR3 loop reads CASSFGGGYGYTF. The CDR3 bases are TGTGCCAGCAGCTTTGGGGGAGGCTATGGCTACACCTTC.